One and the same sample provided the 9 T cell receptor beta chains below, sequenced in a study of blood T cell repertoires in COVID-19. Data came from immunoSEQ multiplex PCR; TCRdb stores just in-frame clones and leaves some out. This table holds approximately 90,000 clones, 75% to 90% found once. The specimen was peripheral blood. The receptor source for this set is a man between 60 and 70 years old with acute or convalescent COVID-19.

This clone was counted between two and nine times. This chain connects TRBV9 to TRBJ2-7; TRBD2 matches at 13 bases. CDR1 is SGDLS, CDR2 YYNGEE, per germline. This CDR3 is 15 amino acids long. V lost 3 bases, J lost 5 bases, and 5 bases stayed unmatched. The CDR3 nucleotides are TGTGCCAGCAGCGACGGACTAGCGGGAGTCCACGAGCAGTACTTC. Protein sequence: CASSDGLAGVHEQYF.

This clone was counted a single time. CDR3 in DNA: TGTGCCAGCAGCGGTTCTGGCGGGAGCTCCTACAATGAGCAGTTCTTC. It is translated as CASSGSGGSSYNEQFF. This chain joins TRBV9 and TRBJ2-1; TRBD2 matches at 7 bases. The CDR3 consists of 16 residues. CDR1 is SGDLS, CDR2 YYNGEE, per germline. The J segment lost 0 bases and the V segment lost 3 bases, leaving 6 bases of the junction unmatched.

The rearrangement uses TRBV19 and TRBJ1-1, with D hard to call. The CDR3 runs 13 residues. Trimming left V 6 bases short and J 6 bases short, with 14 bases between. Germline V gives CDR1 LNHDA, CDR2 SQIVND (reference sequence). The CDR3: CASRVRGLPEAFF. Here the CDR3 DNA reads TGTGCCAGTAGAGTCCGTGGGCTGCCTGAAGCTTTCTTT.

The rearrangement uses TRBV28 and TRBJ1-1; D unresolved. Between the trimmed V and J ends, which lost 7 bases and 7 bases, there was a span of 13 bases. CDR3 size: 12 residues. Germline V gives CDR1 MDHEN, CDR2 SYDVKM. CDR3: CASTIGAYEAFF. For the CDR3, the DNA is TGTGCCAGCACCATTGGAGCCTATGAAGCTTTCTTT.

The chain recombines TRBV9 with TRBJ1-1, with 12 bases that match TRBD1. In germline, CDR1 is SGDLS, CDR2 YYNGEE. The CDR3 runs to 16 residues. The V and J ends lost 3 bases and 4 bases, in that order; junction bases with no gene match: 7. CDR3 amino acids: CASSARDRGRGTEAFF. DNA for the CDR3: TGTGCCAGCAGCGCCCGGGACAGGGGGCGAGGCACTGAAGCTTTCTTT.

The genes are TRBV15 and TRBJ2-1; D possibly corresponds to TRBD2 (6 bases). This CDR3 region has 15 residues. Per germline, CDR1 LNHNV and CDR2 YYDKDF (reference sequence). V shed 3 bases and J shed 5 bases, with 14 bases lying between them. The chain's CDR3 is CATSSGGIRDNEQFF. The CDR3 DNA follows: TGTGCCACCAGCAGCGGGGGTATTAGGGACAATGAGCAGTTCTTC.

This clone was counted a few times. This rearrangement joins TRBV11-2 to TRBJ2-7; 9 nucleotides agree with TRBD2. The CDR3 totals 14 residues. Germline-derived CDR1 and CDR2 are SGHAT and FQNNGV. The V and J ends lost 5 bases and 1 base, in that order; junction bases with no gene match: 3. CDR3 sequence (DNA): TGTGCCAGCAGCAGGACTAGCGCATCCTACGAGCAGTACTTC. Translation: CASSRTSASYEQYF.

V and J are TRBV7-8 and TRBJ1-1, with 10 positions matching TRBD1. CDR1 is SGHVS, CDR2 FQNEAQ, per germline. This CDR3 contains 14 residues. V gave up 5 bases and J gave up 6 bases; unmatched junction bases: 6. The CDR3 nucleotides are TGTGCCAGCAGCACCCCTGGACAGGGGGCTGAAGCTTTCTTT. Residues: CASSTPGQGAEAFF.

The chain employs TRBV5-5 and TRBJ1-1; 9 bases line up with TRBD1. Looked up from germline, CDR1 is SGHKS and CDR2 is YYEKEE (reference sequence). Unmatched junction bases numbered 11, after V lost 4 bases and J lost 1 base. The CDR3 extends over 17 amino acids. The chain's CDR3 is CASSKTDRGLWNTEAFF. The CDR3 DNA is TGTGCCAGCAGCAAGACCGACAGGGGGTTGTGGAACACTGAAGCTTTCTTT.